This T cell receptor (beta chain) was obtained from a study of T cells in women clearing cervical HPV infection. Study information: Blood came at first lesion visit for cases, post-clearance for controls. HLA type could not be excluded as a confounder.

Profiled with immunoSEQ multiplex PCR; TCRdb holds only in-frame clones, not every one. The sample table includes under 45,000 clones. The source of this sequence is a woman aged 18-69 years with a cervical HPV16 infection that either progressed to CIN3+ or cleared (not recorded which). Sequences were obtained from blood buffy coat.

CDR3 in amino acids: CASSESSPNSPYNEQFF. CDR3 bases read: TGCGCCAGCAGTGAGTCGAGCCCTAACAGCCCCTACAATGAG. This rearrangement joins TRBV10-1 to TRBJ2-1; D ambiguous. The read comes to an end 3 residues before the CDR3 does, leaving the germline J gene to fill in the end. The germline gives CDR1 WNHNN, CDR2 SYGVQD (reference sequence). Trimming removed 0 bases from V and 2 bases from J, with 14 bases in between. This CDR3 is 17 amino acids long.